The T cell receptor (beta chain) described here comes from a study of T cells expressing NK-cell markers (dated by TCRdb to 2018 to 2020). With regard to the full study: Three sorted T-cell subsets (CD3+CD56+NKG2C+, CD3+CD56+NKG2C- and CD3+CD56-NKG2C+) from fewer than 10 donors had their TCR beta-chain repertoires profiled. Among the eight sequenced donors, only one was HCMV-seronegative, while the other seven were HCMV-seropositive. Randomly selected healthy volunteers, three men and five women, were used as the eight sequenced donors. Libraries were sequenced as 2 x 150 bp reads on Illumina HiSeq 2000/2500, MiSeq or NextSeq. What the authors observed across the whole study: In six donors, the dominant CD3+CD56+NKG2C+ clonotypes ranked among the top 10 CD8+ clonotypes, making up roughly 1.0-7.0% of CD8+ T cells. Those dominant clonotypes were again the most abundant among CD3+CD56-NKG2C+ cells in four donors, at roughly 25-65%. It remained unclear whether the expanded NKG2C-expressing T cell clones were specific for HCMV antigens.

Taken from cysteine to phenylalanine, the CDR3 has 12 residues. The DNA sequence is not available. The CDR1 and CDR2 encoded by the germline V gene are SGHAT and FQNNGV. A commercial ELISA kit detecting HCMV-specific IgG in serum was used to determine HCMV serostatus. Ficoll density gradient centrifugation was used to isolate peripheral blood mononuclear cells from blood. Instrument on record: Illumina HiSeq 2000. TCR beta cDNA libraries were prepared using 5'RACE template switching, which introduced a universal primer site and unique molecular identifiers. Priming for cDNA synthesis came from the TCR beta constant segment, and two successive PCR amplification steps followed. For the original study's pipeline: Reads were demultiplexed and grouped by UMI with MIGEC, and clonotypes were assembled and quantified with MiTCR. To remove erroneous sequences, TCR cDNA sequences were retained only when supported by two or more reads. Downstream repertoire analysis used the tcR package, and clonotypes were matched across fractions by CDR3 nucleotide sequence plus V segment. Antigen specificity was annotated against VDJdb with VDJmatch, allowing one amino acid substitution in CDR3. Following reprocessing of the reads by TCRdb, the data hold one row per CDR3 protein sequence and no DNA is available. TCRdb's processing, not the authors' own work, is the source of the V and J calls. This sample's table lists a few hundred thousand distinct CDR3 sequences. In total, the top ten clones hold around 5.2% of the sample.

Notes on this clonotype: Its antigen is not yet known.

This receptor was identified in a man between 18 and 69 years old in good health. The rearranged chain carries TRBV11-2 and TRBJ2-3; the D call from TCRdb, TRBD1, cannot be confirmed without DNA. The sample was blood T cells: a sorted CD56 or NKG2C T cell subset, CD4+ or CD8+ T cells, or bulk PBMC T cells (not recorded which). The CDR3: CASSRDRDAQYF.